The rows below give T cell receptor beta chains drawn from one sample of a study of cytomegalovirus exposure and HLA in healthy donors. TCRdb's copy holds only in-frame clones and misses some; the assay was immunoSEQ multiplex PCR. The top ten clones hold less than 2% of a sample with some 200,000 clones, about four fifths of them seen once. Sequencing was performed on PBMCs. These receptors were taken from a young woman in good health and CMV-seronegative. Each CDR3 is given with its conserved first and last residue. Each record gives: clone size, V gene, J gene, D gene, CDR3 DNA, CDR3 protein. The D gene is left open where the match is weak. Clone size, where shown, is once, few, many, or a class for clones that have expanded.

.	TRBV19	TRBJ2-1	TRBD2	TGTGCCAGTAGTATCCGGGGGGGGAATGAGCAGTTCTTC	CASSIRGGNEQFF
.	TRBV19	TRBJ2-1	TRBD1	TGTGCCAGTAGTCTAAGGACAGGGTCTATGGAGGGAAAGCAGTTCTTC	CASSLRTGSMEGKQFF
.	TRBV28	TRBJ2-7	TRBD1	TGTGCCAGCAGTTCACCGGGACAGGGGTTCTCCTACGAGCAGTACTTC	CASSSPGQGFSYEQYF
.	TRBV5-6	TRBJ2-7	TRBD1	TGTGCCAGCAGCTGGGGACAGGGGTCCTACGAGCAGTACTTC	CASSWGQGSYEQYF
.	TRBV5-4	TRBJ2-4	TRBD2	TGTGCCAGCAGCTCCGGGACTAGCGGACCCCTAGCCAAAAACATTCAGTACTTC	CASSSGTSGPLAKNIQYF
.	TRBV7-9	TRBJ1-3	TRBD1	TGTGCCAGCAGCTTAGTCGCGGGACAGGGCCTGGTACCTGGAAACACCATATATTTT	CASSLVAGQGLVPGNTIYF
.	TRBV4-3	TRBJ2-7	TRBD2	TGCGCCAGCAGCCACTCGACTAGCAGCTCCTACGAGCAGTACTTC	CASSHSTSSSYEQYF
.	TRBV7-9	TRBJ1-4	.	TGTTCCAGCAGCCCTACGGGGATCGGGGAAAAACTGTTTTTT	CSSSPTGIGEKLFF
.	TRBV6-1	TRBJ2-3	.	TGTGCCAGCCGGGGGGCGGGACCTCGGGATACGCAGTATTTT	CASRGAGPRDTQYF
once	TRBV27	TRBJ2-1	.	TGTGCCAGCAGTTTATCCCAGCGGTCCTACAATGAGCAGTTCTTC	CASSLSQRSYNEQFF
.	TRBV13	TRBJ2-7	.	TGTGCCAGCAGCTTGGGGGGGCTCGACGAGCAGTACTTC	CASSLGGLDEQYF
.	TRBV19	TRBJ2-7	TRBD2	TGTGCCAGTAGTATACTCGGGAGGCACGACGAGCAGTACTTC	CASSILGRHDEQYF
.	TRBV2	TRBJ1-4	TRBD1	TGTGCCAGCAGTGGGACAGGAGTTGAACTGTTTTTT	CASSGTGVELFF
.	TRBV6-5	TRBJ2-7	.	TGTGCCAGCAAACCTTCAGGGGGGCTCGACGAGCAGTACTTC	CASKPSGGLDEQYF
.	TRBV6-1	TRBJ2-1	TRBD2	TGTGCCAGCAGTGACCTCCGGGACTACAACAATGAGCAGTTCTTC	CASSDLRDYNNEQFF
once	TRBV20-1	TRBJ2-5	.	TGCAGTGCTAGCCCCCAGGAGACCCAGTACTTC	CSASPQETQYF
.	TRBV7-9	TRBJ2-1	TRBD2	TGTGCCAGCAGCCCCTTAGGAGCGGGAGTAGTTAATGAGCAGTTCTTC	CASSPLGAGVVNEQFF
.	TRBV7-2	TRBJ2-3	TRBD2	TGTGCCAGCAGCTCTAGCGGAACAGATACGCAGTATTTT	CASSSSGTDTQYF
.	TRBV14	TRBJ2-6	.	TGTGCCAGCAGCCTCGGGGGTAACTCTGGGGCCAACGTCCTGACTTTC	CASSLGGNSGANVLTF
.	TRBV27	TRBJ2-7	.	TGTGCCAGCAGTTTAATAGGAGATGTCTACGAGCAGTACTTC	CASSLIGDVYEQYF
once	TRBV16	TRBJ2-1	TRBD2	TGTGCCAGCAGTCGTCCTCTAGCGGGGGGATACACTGAGCAGTTCTTC	CASSRPLAGGYTEQFF
once	TRBV6-6	TRBJ1-1	.	TGTGCCAGCAGTTACGGCGGGGCAACTTTCTTT	CASSYGGATFF
.	TRBV7-2	TRBJ1-2	.	TGTGCCAGCAGCTTAAAATCAGGGACTAACTATGGCTACACCTTC	CASSLKSGTNYGYTF
.	TRBV4-3	TRBJ2-5	.	TGCGCCGGCAGCCAAGATAGGAGGCAGTTCTCGGAGACCCAGTACTTC	CAGSQDRRQFSETQYF
once	TRBV20-1	TRBJ1-1	TRBD1	TGCAGTGCCTCCGGACAGGACAAAGCTTTCTTT	CSASGQDKAFF
.	TRBV7-9	TRBJ1-5	.	TGTGCCAGCAGCTTATCGAGTCAGCCCCAGCATTTT	CASSLSSQPQHF
once	TRBV7-6	TRBJ2-1	.	TGTGCCAGCAGCCCCCGCGTTAACAATGAGCAGTTCTTC	CASSPRVNNEQFF
.	TRBV30	TRBJ2-7	.	TGTGCCTGGTCCCGGGGGATCGAGCAGTACTTC	CAWSRGIEQYF
.	TRBV19	TRBJ2-3	.	TGTGCCAGTAGTATAACAGGTGATGGCACAGATACGCAGTATTTT	CASSITGDGTDTQYF
.	TRBV18	TRBJ2-2	TRBD1	TGTGCCAGCTCACCAAGCGACAGGGTAGGCGGGGAGCTGTTTTTT	CASSPSDRVGGELFF
.	TRBV25-1	TRBJ1-2	TRBD1	TGTGCCAGCAGTCGATCCGGGACAGTCTACTATGGCTACACCTTC	CASSRSGTVYYGYTF
few	TRBV27	TRBJ1-1	.	TGTGCCAGCAGTTGGACAGCGAACACTGAAGCTTTCTTT	CASSWTANTEAFF
.	TRBV5-5	TRBJ2-7	.	TGTGCCAGCAGCTTGGTGACAGGTCCTGAGCAGTACTTC	CASSLVTGPEQYF
.	TRBV4-3	TRBJ2-1	.	TGCGCCAGCAGCCAAGACAGGGAACGGTACAATGAGCAGTTCTTC	CASSQDRERYNEQFF
.	TRBV10-3	TRBJ1-1	.	TGTGCCATCAGTGAGTCGACAGGGAACACTGAAGCTTTCTTT	CAISESTGNTEAFF
few	TRBV29-1	TRBJ1-1	.	TGCAGCGGAGGGAGGACTGAAGCTTTCTTT	CSGGRTEAFF
.	TRBV4-1	TRBJ2-5	TRBD2	TGCGCCAGCAGCCCCTTACTAGTGTTAGCGGGAAGGTACCAAGAGACCCAGTACTTC	CASSPLLVLAGRYQETQYF
.	TRBV5-1	TRBJ1-2	.	TGCGCCAGCAGCCCGATCAGTACGGGGTATGGCTACACCTTC	CASSPISTGYGYTF
.	TRBV27	TRBJ2-1	.	TGTGCCAGCAGTTCTCGGACTTTAAGCTCCTACAATGAGCAGTTCTTC	CASSSRTLSSYNEQFF